Below, 20 T cell receptor beta chains from the same sample are listed, as sequenced in a study of T cells in Graves' hyperthyroidism and ophthalmopathy. RNA transcripts provided the source from which TCR beta CDR3 regions were amplified. Initially, a first-round RT-PCR of the TCR CDR3 employed the HTBI primer set. MiXCR was run by TCRdb on the multiplex PCR reads, yielding one entry per CDR3 protein. The table lists some 550,000 distinct CDR3 sequences, around 16% of them singletons. The material sequenced was blood. These receptors were obtained from a woman in her thirties or forties with Graves' ophthalmopathy.

The table lists this clonotype with many counts. The chain links TRBV18 to TRBJ2-7; D might be TRBD2 (5 bases). The germline CDR1 and CDR2 sequences are KGHSH and LQKENI. The CDR3 loop spans 17 amino acids. The V end was cut by 1 base, the J end by 7 bases, with 23 bases between. CDR3 protein: CASSPRYGSSGGEEQYF. CDR3 sequence (DNA): TGTGCCAGCTCACCACGGTACGGGTCAAGCGGAGGAGAAGAGCAGTACTTC.

This clonotype has a handful of counts. This chain links TRBV18 with TRBJ2-5; 11 nucleotides agree with TRBD2. The length of the CDR3 is 16 residues. V trimming: 4 bases; J trimming: 2 bases; junction bases outside the gene matches: 6. The germline CDR1 and CDR2 sequences are KGHSH and LQKENI. CDR3: CASSLPTSGEQETQYF. CDR3 sequence (DNA): TGTGCCAGCTCACTCCCGACTAGCGGGGAACAAGAGACCCAGTACTTC. The variable domain in full, completed from reference TRBV18 and TRBJ2-5, reads NAGVMQNPRHLVRRRGQEARLRCSPMKGHSHVYWYRQLPEEGLKFMVYLQKENIIDESGMPKERFSAEFPKEGPSILRIQQVVRGDSAAYFCASSLPTSGEQETQYFGPGTRLLVL.

This clonotype was recorded many times. This chain uses TRBV20-1 with TRBJ2-7; 13 bases align to TRBD2. Germline lookup yields CDR1 DFQATT and CDR2 SNEGSKA (reference sequence). V shed 5 bases and J 2 bases; nucleotides not matched to a gene: 6. CDR3 length equals 15 residues. CDR3 bases: TGCAGTGCTGAGGGACTAGCGGGGATTCCCTACGAGCAGTACTTC. Translation: CSAEGLAGIPYEQYF.

This clonotype has just a few counts. The J gene is TRBJ1-1, the V gene TRBV19; 7 bases are shared with TRBD1. The CDR3 runs to 14 residues. Germline V gives CDR1 LNHDA, CDR2 SQIVND (reference sequence). V shed 7 bases, J shed 1 base, and the junction held 6 bases outside the gene matches. The CDR3 sequence: CASTSQGGNTEAFF. DNA of the CDR3: TGTGCCAGTACCTCCCAGGGGGGGAACACTGAAGCTTTCTTT.

This clonotype was seen more than once but under ten times. The V and J genes are TRBV3-1 and TRBJ1-2; no clear D gene. The CDR3 is made up of 12 amino acids. The ends were cut back, 1 base at V and 8 bases at J, with 8 bases in the middle. Germline V gives CDR1 LGHDT, CDR2 YNNKEL (reference sequence). The CDR3 spells CASSQGRLGYTF. Written as DNA, the CDR3 is TGTGCCAGCAGCCAAGGAAGGCTGGGCTACACCTTC.

J is TRBJ2-1 and V is TRBV24-1; D gene unclear. V was clipped by 5 bases and J by 0 bases, with 13 bases between them. The CDR3 loop spans 16 amino acids. Germline V lookup: CDR1 KGHDR, CDR2 SFDVKD. The CDR3 coding sequence is TGTGCCACCAGTGGGCCCGGATTGAGCTCCTACAATGAGCAGTTCTTC. Its translation: CATSGPGLSSYNEQFF.

This sequence joins TRBV7-9 and TRBJ2-7; D is ambiguous. This CDR3 has 13 amino acids. Germline lookup yields CDR1 SEHNR and CDR2 FQNEAQ (reference sequence). V was pared by 4 bases and J by 6 bases, with 13 bases between. In DNA, the CDR3 is TGTGCCAGCAGCTCCCCCCTGCCCGGCGAGCAGTACTTC. Translation: CASSSPLPGEQYF.

In this sample, this clonotype turned up a few times. The chain recombines TRBV6-1 with TRBJ2-7; 8 bases match TRBD1. The trim removed 5 bases at V and 3 bases at J, leaving 12 bases unmatched. The germline V gene encodes CDR1 MNHNS and CDR2 SASEGT. This CDR3 region has 16 residues. CDR3: CASSRDRTKRNYEQYF. The CDR3 DNA follows: TGTGCCAGCAGTCGGGACAGGACCAAAAGAAACTACGAGCAGTACTTC.

The genes are TRBV5-1 and TRBJ2-1; 10 bases are shared with TRBD2. There are 18 residues in the CDR3. CDR1 and CDR2 from the germline V gene are SGHRS and YFSETQ. The J segment lost 0 bases and the V segment lost 4 bases, leaving 10 bases of the junction unmatched. The CDR3, as DNA: TGCGCCAGCAGCCGTCTAGCGGGGGCCGGGAGCTCCTACAATGAGCAGTTCTTC. Its protein is CASSRLAGAGSSYNEQFF.

This clonotype was counted at least ten times. This chain joins TRBV20-1 and TRBJ1-5; 8 bases are a match to TRBD1. Per germline, CDR1 DFQATT and CDR2 SNEGSKA (reference sequence). This CDR3 has 15 residues. J was trimmed by 6 bases and V by 3 bases; bases with no gene match: 10. In DNA, the CDR3 is TGCAGTGCTAGCGACCAGGGGGCGCGAGGTCAGCCCCAGCATTTT. It encodes CSASDQGARGQPQHF.

This clonotype came up many times. The chain recombines TRBV5-4 with TRBJ2-2; D uncertain. V was cut by 1 base and J by 4 bases, with 8 bases left in between. The CDR3 consists of 14 residues. Germline loops: CDR1 SGHNT, CDR2 YYREEE (reference sequence). CDR3 protein: CASSLNGVTGELFF. The DNA for the CDR3 is TGTGCCAGCAGCTTGAATGGAGTCACCGGGGAGCTGTTTTTT.

The CDR3 loop reads CASSLMSASTDTQYF. The CDR3 bases are TGCGCCAGCAGCTTGATGTCAGCAAGCACAGATACGCAGTATTTT. The gene calls are TRBV5-1 and TRBJ2-3; D call uncertain. The germline CDR1 and CDR2 sequences are SGHRS and YFSETQ. The CDR3 has 15 residues. V lost 1 base and J 0 bases, leaving 9 bases between the germline ends.

This clonotype was recorded at least ten times. The chain employs TRBV2 and TRBJ2-7; D uncertain. Germline V gene data show CDR1 as SNHLY and CDR2 as FYNNEI. The CDR3 loop spans 13 amino acids. Trimming took off 5 bases at V and 1 base at J, with 9 bases between the two ends. The CDR3 here is CASSPEVSYEQYF. The DNA for the CDR3 is TGTGCCAGCAGTCCCGAGGTTTCCTACGAGCAGTACTTC.

This clonotype was counted between two and nine times. This chain links TRBV27 with TRBJ2-3; 13 bases map to TRBD2. Germline lookup yields CDR1 MNHEY and CDR2 SMNVEV (reference sequence). This CDR3 is 20 amino acids long. V dropped 5 bases and J dropped 0; count of bases not matched to a gene: 14. CDR3 in amino acids: CASSRLGLAGVPRSTDTQYF. CDR3 coding DNA: TGTGCCAGCAGTAGACTTGGACTAGCGGGAGTACCCCGCAGCACAGATACGCAGTATTTT.

This clonotype was picked up a small number of times. The gene calls are TRBV4-1 and TRBJ2-1; D gene unclear. CDR1 and CDR2 from the germline V gene are MGHRA and YSYEKL. The CDR3 loop spans 14 amino acids. V lost 1 base and J lost 1, with 5 bases in between. This CDR3 reads CASSQALSYNEQFF. In DNA form, the CDR3 reads TGCGCCAGCAGCCAAGCTCTTTCCTACAATGAGCAGTTCTTC.

Ten or more counts support this clonotype. This chain links TRBV11-3 with TRBJ2-1; D is perhaps TRBD1 (5 bases). This CDR3 has 14 amino acids. Germline CDR1 and CDR2: SGHNT and YENEEA. The V gene lost 5 bases and the J gene lost 10 bases, with 18 bases spanning the gap. Here the CDR3 reads CASSKSWTAGEQFF. CDR3 sequence (DNA): TGTGCCAGCAGCAAGAGCTGGACGGCAGGGGAGCAGTTCTTC.

This clonotype was seen at least ten times. This chain uses TRBV6-2 or TRBV6-3 with TRBJ2-3; 9 nucleotides line up with TRBD2. The CDR3 contains 14 residues. The trim removed 6 bases at V and 5 bases at J, leaving 6 bases unmatched. Germline-derived CDR1 and CDR2 are MNHEY and SVGEGT. The CDR3, as DNA: TGTGCCAGCAGAACGGTACTAGCGGGAGATACGCAGTATTTT. It is translated as CASRTVLAGDTQYF.

Of note for this clonotype: It may be a read error: a sequence one base away is much more abundant. The chain couples TRBV6-1 to TRBJ1-2, with TRBD1 matching 7 bases. The ends lost 6 bases at V and 2 bases at J; junction bases unmatched: 3. CDR1 and CDR2 (germline): MNHNS, SASEGT. The CDR3 totals 13 residues. The CDR3 DNA is TGTGCCAGCAGGTTGGGACAGAACTATGGCTACACCTTC. The encoded protein is CASRLGQNYGYTF.

Many counts were recorded for this clonotype. The chain's CDR3 is CASSLVRSSGTVVYEQYF. Here the CDR3 DNA reads TGTGCCAGCAGCTTAGTTCGGTCTTCCGGGACGGTGGTTTACGAGCAGTACTTC. This chain links TRBV7-9 with TRBJ2-7; tentatively, D is TRBD1 or TRBD2 (5 bases each). Germline lookup yields CDR1 SEHNR and CDR2 FQNEAQ (reference sequence). The CDR3 runs to 18 residues. Trimming removed 1 base at V and 4 bases at J, with 23 bases between. Variable domain in full (rest from reference TRBV7-9 and TRBJ2-7): DTGVSQNPRHKITKRGQNVTFRCDPISEHNRLYWYRQTLGQGPEFLTYFQNEAQLEKSRLLSDRFSAERPKGSFSTLEIQRTEQGDSAMYLCASSLVRSSGTVVYEQYFGPGTRLTVT.

This clonotype was counted only a few times. The chain links TRBV27 to TRBJ2-1, with unresolved D. Germline CDR1 MNHEY, CDR2 SMNVEV (reference sequence). V lost 5 bases and J 6 bases, leaving 20 bases between the germline ends. The CDR3 is 16 amino acids. The CDR3 loop reads CASSPSLVSFFNEQFF. CDR3 in DNA: TGTGCCAGCAGTCCTTCTCTAGTCAGTTTCTTCAATGAGCAGTTCTTC.